This is a list of T cell receptor beta chains from one sample in a study of response to subunit inactivated influenza vaccine. TCRdb analysed the RT-PCR reads with MiXCR anew, one entry per CDR3 protein. The table shows 500,000 to 700,000 distinct CDR3 sequences, with around 25% occurring only once. These same records also appear under a second study, on T cells expressing NK-cell markers.

Here the sequenced sample was CD4+ T cells sorted from PBMCs, taken 12 days after vaccination. All receptors derive from a man aged 45-65 years who received an inactivated influenza vaccine. Both conserved end residues are part of each CDR3. The D gene is left open where the match is weak. Clone size appears in some rows only: once, few, many, or a class for an expanded clone.

v_call	cdr3_length	clone_size	j_call	d_call	cdr3_nt	cdr3_aa
TRBV9	13	many	TRBJ2-7	.	TGTGCCAGCAGCGTAGGTACAGCCTACGAGCAGTACTTC	CASSVGTAYEQYF
TRBV6-1	14	many	TRBJ2-1	TRBD1	TGTGCCACGAAACCGGGACAGGACTACAATGAGCAGTTCTTC	CATKPGQDYNEQFF
TRBV29-1	16	many	TRBJ2-1	.	TGCAGCGTTGATAGAGAAAGTTCAGGGTTCATGGATGAGCAGTTCTTC	CSVDRESSGFMDEQFF
TRBV28	13	.	TRBJ2-7	.	TGTGCCAGCAGTTCACCACAGGCCCTCAAGCAGTACTTC	CASSSPQALKQYF
TRBV9	17	few	TRBJ2-6	TRBD1	TGTGCCAGCAGCGCGGGGACAGGGAGGGTTGGGGCCAACGTCCTGACTTTC	CASSAGTGRVGANVLTF
TRBV6-1	14	.	TRBJ2-1	TRBD2	TGTGCCAGCGTTAAGCGGGGGGCATACAATGAGCAGTTCTTC	CASVKRGAYNEQFF
TRBV5-6	15	many	TRBJ1-5	.	TGTGCCAGCAGCTTGGGGGGTTTTAGCAATCAGCCCCAGCATTTT	CASSLGGFSNQPQHF
TRBV20-1	13	.	TRBJ2-7	.	TGCAGTCCATTTACGGAGGGAAGCTACGAGCAGTACTTC	CSPFTEGSYEQYF
TRBV23-1	16	.	TRBJ2-1	TRBD2	TGCGCCAGCAGTCAATCGCCCAGCGGGAGTACGGATGAGCAGTTCTTC	CASSQSPSGSTDEQFF
TRBV5-1	15	few	TRBJ2-5	.	TGCGCCAGCAGCTTGGATGGGGGGCGAGGGGAGACCCAGTACTTC	CASSLDGGRGETQYF
TRBV2	12	.	TRBJ2-3	.	TGTGCCAGCGGACGCAACACAGATACGCAGTATTTT	CASGRNTDTQYF
TRBV7-9	15	.	TRBJ2-1	.	TGTGCCAGCAGCTTAATCCCGACAGGTAACAATGAGCAGTTCTTC	CASSLIPTGNNEQFF
TRBV24-1	15	few	TRBJ1-1	.	TGTGCCACCAGTGATGGGGGATATGGGAGCACTGAAGCTTTCTTT	CATSDGGYGSTEAFF
TRBV6-1	13	.	TRBJ2-5	.	TGTGCCAGCACCTCCCCCGCTGCCGAGACCCAGTACTTC	CASTSPAAETQYF
TRBV20-1	15	few	TRBJ1-2	.	TGCAGTGCTAGAGGAGGGGGGCGAGGGCTCTATGGCTACACCTTC	CSARGGGRGLYGYTF
TRBV6-2/TRBV6-3	14	few	TRBJ1-1	.	TGTGCCAGCAGAACCGCAGGGGAGGCGGCTGAAGCTTTCTTT	CASRTAGEAAEAFF
TRBV18	12	few	TRBJ2-7	.	TGTGCCAGCTCACCAGGAGGGGTCGAGCAGTACTTC	CASSPGGVEQYF
TRBV20-1	13	few	TRBJ2-2	.	TGCAGTGCTACCCGAGATTCAAGCGGGGAGCTGTTTTTT	CSATRDSSGELFF
TRBV9	15	.	TRBJ2-5	.	TGTGCCAGCAGCACCACCTTAGGAGAACGGGAGACCCAGTACTTC	CASSTTLGERETQYF
TRBV12-3/TRBV12-4	16	few	TRBJ2-4	TRBD2	TGTGCCAGCAGCAATCCGAGTTCTAGCGGGGGTGGCATTCAGTACTTC	CASSNPSSSGGGIQYF
TRBV5-1	14	many	TRBJ2-5	TRBD1	TGCGCCAGCAGCCCCGGACAGGGGCCGGAGACCCAGTACTTC	CASSPGQGPETQYF
TRBV5-1	13	.	TRBJ2-1	.	TGCGCCAGCAGCTTGGAACGATTCAATGAGCAGTTCTTC	CASSLERFNEQFF
TRBV6-2/TRBV6-3	14	few	TRBJ2-5	TRBD1	TGTGCCAGCAGCGTCACGACAGGGCATGGGGCCCAGTACTTC	CASSVTTGHGAQYF
TRBV18	15	once	TRBJ2-1	TRBD2	TGTGCCAGCTCCCCAGCCCGGGGGGGCGATTATGAGCAGTTCTTC	CASSPARGGDYEQFF
TRBV5-1	16	.	TRBJ2-7	.	TGCGCCAGCAGCTTGGTCGGCAGGGGATCCTACAATGAGCAGTACTTC	CASSLVGRGSYNEQYF
TRBV15	15	.	TRBJ2-7	TRBD1	TGTGCCACCAGCACCAATCCCGGGACAGGGAACGAGCAGTACTTC	CATSTNPGTGNEQYF
TRBV5-5	15	few	TRBJ1-4	TRBD1	TGTGCCAGCAGTCTTGACAGGGGGCCTAATGAAAAACTGTTTTTT	CASSLDRGPNEKLFF
TRBV4-2	14	many	TRBJ1-4	.	TGTGCCAGCAGCCAATTGGGCCATAATGAAAAACTGTTTTTT	CASSQLGHNEKLFF
TRBV29-1	13	.	TRBJ2-3	.	TGCAGCGTTGAACTCGGGGCCACAGATACGCAGTATTTT	CSVELGATDTQYF
TRBV9	15	.	TRBJ2-3	.	TGTGCCAGCAGCCCCGGACTGATCCACGTGGATACGCAGTATTTT	CASSPGLIHVDTQYF
TRBV7-9	11	.	TRBJ2-3	.	TGTGCCTTCAAGGGTGGAGATACGCAGTATTTT	CAFKGGDTQYF
TRBV28	13	.	TRBJ2-3	.	TGTGCCAGCAGTTTAGCGGGGTTAAATACGCAGTATTTT	CASSLAGLNTQYF
TRBV20-1	13	few	TRBJ2-2	.	TGCAGTGCTAGAGAAAGGGGAACCGGGGAGCTGTTTTTT	CSARERGTGELFF
TRBV19	17	few	TRBJ2-7	.	TGTGCCAGTAGTATGCGTCCGGAAAGGGTGAGCTCCTACGAGCAGTACTTC	CASSMRPERVSSYEQYF
TRBV28	15	.	TRBJ1-5	.	TGTGCCAGCAGCCTAACTTTGCATAGCAATCAGCCCCAGCATTTT	CASSLTLHSNQPQHF
TRBV12-3/TRBV12-4	16	many	TRBJ2-7	.	TGTGCCAGCAGTTCCACCAGGGGGGAGGCCTCCTACGAGCAGTACTTC	CASSSTRGEASYEQYF
TRBV9	16	few	TRBJ2-3	TRBD1	TGTGCCAGCAGCGTAGTTCCACAGGGGGCGGCAGATACGCAGTATTTT	CASSVVPQGAADTQYF